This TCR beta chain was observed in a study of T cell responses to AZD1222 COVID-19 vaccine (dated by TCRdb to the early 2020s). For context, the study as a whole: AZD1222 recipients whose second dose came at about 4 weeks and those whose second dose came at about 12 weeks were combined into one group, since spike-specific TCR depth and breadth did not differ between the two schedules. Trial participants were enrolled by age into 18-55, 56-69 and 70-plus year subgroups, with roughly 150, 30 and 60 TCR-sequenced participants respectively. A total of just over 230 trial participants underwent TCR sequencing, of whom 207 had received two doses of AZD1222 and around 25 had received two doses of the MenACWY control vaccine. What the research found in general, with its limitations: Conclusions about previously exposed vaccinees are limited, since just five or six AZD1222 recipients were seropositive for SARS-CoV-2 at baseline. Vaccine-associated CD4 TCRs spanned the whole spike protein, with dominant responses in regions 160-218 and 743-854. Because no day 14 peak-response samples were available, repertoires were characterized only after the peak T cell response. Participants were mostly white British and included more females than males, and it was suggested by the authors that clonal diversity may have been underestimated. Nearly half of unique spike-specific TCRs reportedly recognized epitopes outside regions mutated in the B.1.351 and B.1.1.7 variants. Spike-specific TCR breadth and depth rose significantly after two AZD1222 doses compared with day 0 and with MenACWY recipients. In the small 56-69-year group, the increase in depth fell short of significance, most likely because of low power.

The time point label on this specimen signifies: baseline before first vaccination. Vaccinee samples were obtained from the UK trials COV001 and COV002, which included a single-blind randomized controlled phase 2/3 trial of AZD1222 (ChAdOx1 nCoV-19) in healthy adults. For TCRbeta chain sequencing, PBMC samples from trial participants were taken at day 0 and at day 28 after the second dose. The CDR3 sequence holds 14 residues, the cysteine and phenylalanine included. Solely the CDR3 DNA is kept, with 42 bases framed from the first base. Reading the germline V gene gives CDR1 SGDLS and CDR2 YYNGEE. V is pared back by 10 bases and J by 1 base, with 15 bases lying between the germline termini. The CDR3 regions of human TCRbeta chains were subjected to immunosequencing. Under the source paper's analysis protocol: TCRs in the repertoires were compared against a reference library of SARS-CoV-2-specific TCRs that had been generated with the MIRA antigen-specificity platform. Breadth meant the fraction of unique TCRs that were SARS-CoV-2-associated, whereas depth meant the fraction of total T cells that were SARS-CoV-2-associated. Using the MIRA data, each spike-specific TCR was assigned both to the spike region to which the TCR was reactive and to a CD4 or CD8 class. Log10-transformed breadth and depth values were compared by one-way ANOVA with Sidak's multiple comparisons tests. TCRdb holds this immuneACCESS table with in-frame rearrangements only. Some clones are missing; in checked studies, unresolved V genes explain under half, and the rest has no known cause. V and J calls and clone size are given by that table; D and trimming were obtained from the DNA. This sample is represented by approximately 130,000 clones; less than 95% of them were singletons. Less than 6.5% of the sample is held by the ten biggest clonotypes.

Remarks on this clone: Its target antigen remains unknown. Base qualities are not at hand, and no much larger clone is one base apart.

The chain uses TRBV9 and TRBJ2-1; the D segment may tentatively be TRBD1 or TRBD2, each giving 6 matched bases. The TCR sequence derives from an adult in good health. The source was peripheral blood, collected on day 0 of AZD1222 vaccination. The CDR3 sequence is CARGEGGSYNEQFF. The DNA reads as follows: TGTGCCCGCGGGGAAGGGGGGTCCTACAATGAGCAGTTCTTC.